The TCR beta chain described here comes from a study of blood T cells in healthy people across ages. Study as a whole: About one barcoded beta molecule per two T cells came from capture by template switching.

V trimming: 2 bases; J trimming: 0 bases; junction bases outside the gene matches: 7. This CDR3 region has 17 residues. Looked up from germline, CDR1 is SGHDT and CDR2 is YYEEEE. Alongside a J-beta primer mix, a sample-barcoded 5' primer served in a second PCR lasting about 7 to 11 cycles. TCRdb itself ran the 5' RACE reads through MiXCR, one entry per CDR3 protein. The sample contains about 580,000 distinct CDR3 sequences, around 48% of which appear only once. PBMCs were isolated at a quantity of at least 7 million per sample. The clonotype originates from a man older than 75 in good health. The sample was blood. This chain links TRBV5-6 with TRBJ2-3, with 9 bases matching TRBD2. Here the CDR3 DNA reads TGTGCCAGCAGCTTCCGTGCTAGCGGGGTTAGCACAGATACGCAGTATTTT. Translating gives CASSFRASGVSTDTQYF.